The present TCR beta chain was sequenced within a study of cytomegalovirus exposure and HLA in healthy donors. The overall study: The 600 to 800 first-cohort repertoires shared a platform with the 100 to 150 validation repertoires, as reported in a later analysis.

Study-wide findings and caveats: The listing of roughly 160 TCR beta chains classed them as cytomegalovirus-associated. With high specificity and sensitivity, the classifier reportedly diagnosed cytomegalovirus status. The tendency of first-cohort TCR clusters to co-occur in the 100 to 150 validation repertoires was identified by a subsequent analysis.

In regard to this clone: Antigen: not known.

Libraries were prepared by immunoSEQ multiplex PCR; TCRdb keeps only in-frame clonotypes and omits some of them. The table lists 300,000 to 400,000 clones, roughly 88% of them singletons. This clonotype was obtained from a man between 25 and 39 years old in good health and CMV-seronegative. The sample taken for sequencing was PBMCs.

CDR3 protein: CASSYSGQSNQPQHF. DNA for the CDR3: TGTGCCAGCAGCTACTCGGGTCAGAGCAATCAGCCCCAGCATTTT. This sequence joins TRBV9 and TRBJ1-5; no definite D call. Germline CDR1 reads SGDLS; CDR2 reads YYNGEE. CDR3 length: 15 amino acids. Trimming shortened V by 4 bases and J by 1 base, and 12 bases separated the two germline ends.